Below are 14 T cell receptor beta chains sequenced from a single sample in a study of beta chain features in type 1 diabetes. Expressed TCRB transcripts were sequenced because the entire RNA isolate underwent reverse transcription. This table comes from immunoSEQ multiplex PCR, and its TCRdb copy is limited to in-frame clones, with some not included. The table shows a few hundred thousand clones, with over 9.5% occurring only once. Material: naive CD4+ T cells from blood. These receptors originate from a young woman in good health.

The chain is built from TRBV7-9 and TRBJ2-5, with D maybe TRBD2 (5 bases). V was pared by 0 bases and J by 2 bases, with 19 bases between. The CDR3 sequence is 18 residues long. CDR1 and CDR2 from the germline V gene are SEHNR and FQNEAQ (reference sequence). The CDR3 DNA sequence: TGTGCCAGCAGCTTAGCCCCCCTTTTATCTAGCACACAAGAGACCCAGTACTTC. Translation gives CASSLAPLLSSTQETQYF.

This chain links TRBV6-1 with TRBJ1-1; possible D gene TRBD1, 6 bases. The CDR3 contains 15 residues. Trimming stripped 4 bases from V and 5 bases from J, with 17 bases between. Germline assignment: CDR1 MNHNS and CDR2 SASEGT. The CDR3 coding sequence is TGTGCCAGCAGTGGAAGACCGGGACAACCAACTGAAGCTTTCTTT. Translated: CASSGRPGQPTEAFF.

The V and J genes are TRBV7-2 and TRBJ2-1; 10 bases are a match to TRBD2. In germline, CDR1 is SGHTA, CDR2 FQGNSA. This CDR3 has 16 residues. V trimming: 3 bases; J trimming: 6 bases; junction bases outside the gene matches: 8. The CDR3 sequence is CASSFQAGGPSNEQFF. The CDR3 nucleotides are TGTGCCAGCAGCTTCCAAGCGGGGGGGCCTTCCAATGAGCAGTTCTTC.

This clone was seen more than once but under ten times. This chain links TRBV14 with TRBJ1-1; 7 bases fit TRBD1. Trimming removed 4 bases from V and 1 base from J; junction bases left unmatched: 3. CDR1 SGHDN and CDR2 FVKESK come from the germline V gene. The CDR3 consists of 14 residues. The CDR3 loop is CASSLKGANTEAFF. For the CDR3, the DNA is TGTGCCAGCAGCCTGAAGGGGGCGAACACTGAAGCTTTCTTT. Drawing the rest from reference TRBV14 and TRBJ1-1, the complete variable domain is EAGVTQFPSHSVIEKGQTVTLRCDPISGHDNLYWYRRVMGKEIKFLLHFVKESKQDESGMPNNRFLAERTGGTYSTLKVQPAELEDSGVYFCASSLKGANTEAFFGQGTRLTVV.

The V gene is TRBV6-5, the J gene TRBJ2-7, with no clear D. Trimming pared 6 bases from V and 0 bases from J, leaving 6 bases between. This CDR3 has 12 amino acids. Per germline, CDR1 MNHEY and CDR2 SVGAGI. The CDR3 sequence: CASSLPSYEQYF. CDR3 sequence (DNA): TGTGCCAGCAGCCTTCCCTCCTACGAGCAGTACTTC.

The chain combines TRBV6-1 with TRBJ2-2; TRBD1 matches at 8 bases. Trimming took 6 bases from V and 4 from J; bases not matched to a gene: 7. CDR3 size: 15 residues. Germline V gene sequence: CDR1 MNHNS, CDR2 SASEGT. The CDR3 coding sequence is TGTGCCAGCAGCATGGACAGGGTCGGCACCGGGGAGCTGTTTTTT. Protein product: CASSMDRVGTGELFF.

CDR3 loop: CSVAYNEQFF. In nucleotides, the CDR3 is TGCAGCGTTGCGTACAATGAGCAGTTCTTC. The rearrangement links TRBV29-1 to TRBJ2-1; D is unresolved. CDR3 size: 10 residues. V lost 4 bases and J lost 4, with 2 bases in between. Germline values: CDR1 SQVTM, CDR2 ANQGSEA.

This clone was observed a few times. The CDR3 loop is CASSIQGNEKLFF. CDR3 in DNA: TGTGCCAGTAGTATCCAGGGTAATGAAAAACTGTTTTTT. The J gene is TRBJ1-4, the V gene TRBV19, with D possibly being TRBD1 (5 bases). The CDR3 sequence is 13 residues long. Germline loops: CDR1 LNHDA, CDR2 SQIVND (reference sequence). The germline V and J ends were trimmed by 3 bases and 4 bases, with 6 bases remaining between them.

V usage is TRBV7-2 and J usage is TRBJ1-5; 9 bases are a match to TRBD1. Germline V CDR1 and CDR2: SGHTA, FQGNSA. The CDR3 has 15 amino acids. V trimming: 5 bases; J trimming: 6 bases; junction bases outside the gene matches: 8. DNA for the CDR3: TGTGCCAGCAGCCCGGGACAGGGATGGGGTCAGCCCCAGCATTTT. Translation: CASSPGQGWGQPQHF. Full variable domain (outside the CDR3, taken from reference TRBV7-2 and TRBJ1-5): GAGVSQSPSNKVTEKGKDVELRCDPISGHTALYWYRQSLGQGLEFLIYFQGNSAPDKSGLPSDRFSAERTGGSVSTLTIQRTQQEDSAVYLCASSPGQGWGQPQHFGDGTRLSIL.

The genes are TRBV28 and TRBJ1-1; D unclear. Germline loops: CDR1 MDHEN, CDR2 SYDVKM. Trimming stripped 7 bases from V and 1 base from J, with 10 bases between. The length of the CDR3 is 13 residues. The CDR3 bases are TGTGCCAGCACCTACGCAGGGAACACTGAAGCTTTCTTT. This codes for CASTYAGNTEAFF.

This clone has more than one count but fewer than ten. V is TRBV25-1 and J is TRBJ1-5, with 7 bases that match TRBD1. The V gene end was trimmed by 6 bases and the J gene end by 7 bases; junction bases not matched to a gene: 3. Germline loops: CDR1 MGHDK, CDR2 SYGVNS. This CDR3 spans 12 amino acids. Here the CDR3 reads CASSVGQQPQHF. The CDR3 nucleotides are TGTGCCAGCAGCGTGGGACAGCAGCCCCAGCATTTT.

In DNA form, the CDR3 reads TGTGCCAGCAGCGTAGAGGGGTCCGCGGGGTATGGCTACACCTTC. Translated, it gives CASSVEGSAGYGYTF. This sequence joins TRBV9 and TRBJ1-2, with a weak D call TRBD1 (5 bases). This CDR3 has 15 amino acids. Looked up from germline, CDR1 is SGDLS and CDR2 is YYNGEE. Trimming left V 0 bases short and J 5 bases short, with 14 bases between.

This chain connects TRBV5-6 to TRBJ2-3, with D possibly matching TRBD2 (6 bases). V was clipped by 3 bases and J by 2 bases, with 19 bases between them. Germline V CDR1 and CDR2: SGHDT, YYEEEE. CDR3 size: 17 residues. CDR3 region: CASSWFRRGTDTDTQYF. Here the CDR3 DNA reads TGTGCCAGCAGCTGGTTCCGGCGGGGAACTGACACAGATACGCAGTATTTT.

The rearrangement links TRBV7-2 to TRBJ2-3, with TRBD1 matching 7 bases. There are 14 residues in the CDR3. The V gene's germline CDR1 is SGHTA and CDR2 FQGNSA. The ends lost 6 bases at V and 2 bases at J; junction bases unmatched: 5. Written as DNA, the CDR3 is TGTGCCAGCAGGAGGGACAGTTTCACAGATACGCAGTATTTT. Translating gives CASRRDSFTDTQYF.